What follows are 25 T cell receptor beta chains derived from one specimen sequenced in a study of beta chain features in type 1 diabetes. Every isolated RNA sample was fully reverse transcribed, so sequencing captured expressed TCRB transcripts. Libraries were prepared by immunoSEQ multiplex PCR; TCRdb keeps only in-frame clonotypes and omits some of them. This table holds over 700,000 clones, 15% to 20% found once. The source material was naive CD4+ T cells from blood. The receptors shown here come from a woman between 18 and 29 years old in good health.

This chain uses TRBV6-1 with TRBJ2-7, with D maybe TRBD1 (6 bases). CDR3 length: 13 amino acids. Trimming removed 6 bases at V and 3 bases at J, with 12 bases between. Germline CDR1 and CDR2: MNHNS and SASEGT. The CDR3 reads CASSRTAFYEQYF. The CDR3 region has the DNA TGTGCCAGCAGCAGGACAGCCTTCTACGAGCAGTACTTC.

A few counts support this clone. The J gene is TRBJ1-4, the V gene TRBV5-1; D not certain. V lost 3 bases to trimming and J lost 8 bases, with 14 bases between them. CDR1 is SGHRS and CDR2 is YFSETQ in the germline V gene. This CDR3 contains 14 residues. The CDR3 sequence is CASSSRRGEEKLFF. CDR3 in DNA: TGCGCCAGCAGCTCACGGCGGGGAGAGGAAAAACTGTTTTTT.

The rearrangement joins TRBV5-1 to TRBJ2-5, with D perhaps matching TRBD2 (5 bases). The CDR3 runs to 17 residues. CDR1 and CDR2 from the germline V gene are SGHRS and YFSETQ. Between the trimmed V and J ends, which lost 1 base and 2 bases, there was a span of 18 bases. The CDR3: CASSLIGRGPGQETQYF. The CDR3 DNA reads TGCGCCAGCAGCTTGATCGGTCGGGGTCCGGGACAAGAGACCCAGTACTTC.

The rearrangement uses TRBV4-3 and TRBJ2-7; 12 nucleotides match TRBD2. The CDR3 extends over 15 amino acids. J lost 2 bases, V lost 4 bases, and 3 bases had no gene match. Germline V gene data show CDR1 as LGHNA and CDR2 as YSLEER. The CDR3 reads CASSRLAGGAYEQYF. As DNA, the CDR3 is TGCGCCAGCAGCCGGCTAGCGGGAGGGGCCTACGAGCAGTACTTC.

The chain carries TRBV10-3 and TRBJ2-1; no firm D call. CDR1 is ENHRY, CDR2 SYGVKD, per germline. The V and J ends lost 0 bases and 8 bases respectively, with 5 bases between them. This CDR3 comprises 12 residues. CDR3 sequence reads: CAISESVHEQFF. In nucleotides, the CDR3 is TGTGCCATCAGTGAGTCGGTTCATGAGCAGTTCTTC.

In its sample, this clone was seen a few times. Other nucleotide sequences in the sample specify the same CDR3. The chain recombines TRBV20-1 with TRBJ2-1; 7 nucleotides line up with TRBD2. Germline V gives CDR1 DFQATT, CDR2 SNEGSKA (reference sequence). The CDR3 consists of 11 residues. V trimming: 5 bases; J trimming: 10 bases; junction bases outside the gene matches: 5. The CDR3 here is CSAPRGDEQFF. CDR3 nucleotides: TGCAGTGCTCCTCGGGGGGACGAGCAGTTCTTC.

The gene calls are TRBV7-9 and TRBJ2-3; D possibly corresponds to TRBD1 (5 bases). CDR1 is SEHNR and CDR2 is FQNEAQ in the germline V gene (reference sequence). The ends were cut back, 5 bases at V and 6 bases at J, with 21 bases in the middle. This CDR3 has 16 residues. The DNA for the CDR3 is TGTGCCAGCAGCCCCGTCAGGACAAGCCAAGGGGATACGCAGTATTTT. Translated, it gives CASSPVRTSQGDTQYF.

This clone was seen only a few times. At one of its ends the junction is not consistent with the germline gene, which may arise from a read error. Here the CDR3 reads CASRLGALYGYTF. Written as DNA, the CDR3 is TGTGCCAGCAGATTAGGGGCACTCTATGGCTACACCTTC. The V gene is TRBV7-2, the J gene TRBJ1-2, with a weak D call TRBD1 (5 bases). The CDR3 covers 13 residues. CDR1 is SGHTA and CDR2 is FQGNSA in the germline V gene.

The rearrangement uses TRBV5-6 and TRBJ2-7; D is undetermined. Germline-derived CDR1 and CDR2 are SGHDT and YYEEEE. The CDR3 spans 14 residues. The ends were cut back, 6 bases at V and 2 bases at J, with 15 bases in the middle. CDR3 protein: CASILRSVTYEQYF. DNA of the CDR3: TGTGCCAGCATACTCCGCTCGGTTACCTACGAGCAGTACTTC.

The chain joins TRBV27 to TRBJ2-6; 9 bases agree with TRBD1. The CDR3 sequence is 18 residues long. Germline V lookup: CDR1 MNHEY, CDR2 SMNVEV (reference sequence). Trimming cost V 9 bases and J 2 bases; bases outside gene matches: 14. CDR3: CASGSPGQGAPGANVLTF. The CDR3 bases are TGTGCCAGTGGCTCTCCGGGACAGGGAGCCCCTGGGGCCAACGTCCTGACTTTC.

The rearrangement links TRBV25-1 to TRBJ2-3, with 12 positions matching TRBD1. Trimming removed 3 bases from V and 2 bases from J; junction bases left unmatched: 3. Looked up from germline, CDR1 is MGHDK and CDR2 is SYGVNS. The CDR3 runs 16 residues. CDR3 sequence reads: CASSDPGQGATDTQYF. CDR3 bases: TGTGCCAGCAGTGATCCGGGACAGGGGGCCACAGATACGCAGTATTTT.

A remark on this clone: Other DNA variants within this sample encode the same CDR3. This rearrangement joins TRBV7-2 to TRBJ2-7, with D possibly matching TRBD2 (5 bases). Trimming pared 3 bases from V and 2 bases from J, leaving 5 bases between. The length of the CDR3 is 12 residues. The germline gives CDR1 SGHTA, CDR2 FQGNSA. DNA of the CDR3: TGTGCCAGCAGCTTGGGAGCCTACGAGCAGTACTTC. Its translation is CASSLGAYEQYF.

The genes are TRBV10-3 and TRBJ2-2; no firm D call. This CDR3 spans 13 amino acids. Deletions cut 7 bases from V and 1 base from J, with 7 bases between. The germline CDR1 and CDR2 sequences are ENHRY and SYGVKD. In DNA form, the CDR3 reads TGTGCCATCAAAGACCAGAACACCGGGGAGCTGTTTTTT. Protein sequence: CAIKDQNTGELFF.

The chain joins TRBV28 to TRBJ2-4; D assignment may be TRBD1 or TRBD2 (5 bases each). The length of the CDR3 is 15 residues. CDR1 is MDHEN and CDR2 is SYDVKM in the germline V gene. The ends were cut back, 7 bases at V and 0 bases at J, with 13 bases in the middle. The CDR3 loop is CASTTGRIAKNIQYF. The DNA of the CDR3 is TGTGCCAGCACCACGGGACGGATAGCCAAAAACATTCAGTACTTC.

The chain carries TRBV7-2 and TRBJ2-5, with 7 bases matching TRBD1. The CDR3 covers 14 residues. Germline CDR1 is SGHTA and CDR2 is FQGNSA. The V and J ends lost 5 bases and 1 base, in that order; junction bases with no gene match: 4. In DNA, the CDR3 is TGTGCCAGCAGCCGGACAGGCTTCCAAGAGACCCAGTACTTC. Residues: CASSRTGFQETQYF.

This chain links TRBV29-1 with TRBJ2-1; D call uncertain. The CDR3 runs to 12 residues. Germline assignment: CDR1 SQVTM and CDR2 ANQGSEA. V lost 5 bases to trimming and J lost 6 bases, with 11 bases between them. For the CDR3, the DNA is TGCAGCGTTAATTTATGGCGCAATGAGCAGTTCTTC. Protein sequence: CSVNLWRNEQFF.

This clone was seen more than once but under ten times. This chain joins TRBV6-5 and TRBJ2-5; possible D gene TRBD2, 5 bases. The germline V and J ends were trimmed by 2 bases and 4 bases, with 8 bases remaining between them. Germline V gives CDR1 MNHEY, CDR2 SVGAGI. The CDR3 length is 13 residues. CDR3 sequence (DNA): TGTGCCAGCAGTTACACGGGGAGAGAGACCCAGTACTTC. This translates into CASSYTGRETQYF.

A few counts support this clone. This chain joins TRBV29-1 and TRBJ2-3; D not resolved. Trimming took off 6 bases at V and 2 bases at J, with 15 bases between the two ends. The CDR3 extends over 14 amino acids. Germline V lookup: CDR1 SQVTM, CDR2 ANQGSEA. The CDR3 spells CSVTKSPDTDTQYF. In DNA, the CDR3 is TGCAGCGTCACGAAGTCTCCGGACACAGATACGCAGTATTTT.

A few counts support this clone. This chain uses TRBV7-9 with TRBJ1-1; 7 bases align to TRBD1. CDR3 size: 16 residues. Per the germline V gene, CDR1 is SEHNR and CDR2 is FQNEAQ (reference sequence). The V segment lost 4 bases and the J segment 1 base; nucleotides outside the gene matches: 9. CDR3 sequence reads: CASSSRQGGRNTEAFF. DNA of the CDR3: TGTGCCAGCAGCTCAAGACAGGGAGGGAGGAACACTGAAGCTTTCTTT.

The chain joins TRBV4-3 to TRBJ1-2, with TRBD1 as a possible D gene (6 bases). The germline V gene has CDR1 LGHNA and CDR2 YSLEER. The CDR3 covers 16 residues. The V end was cut by 0 bases, the J end by 5 bases, with 16 bases between. The CDR3 DNA reads TGCGCCAGCAGCCAAGATTGGGGGGCCTTCGGGTATGGCTACACCTTC. Translating it yields CASSQDWGAFGYGYTF.

This rearrangement joins TRBV6-1 to TRBJ1-1, with D perhaps matching TRBD1 (5 bases). Germline assignment: CDR1 MNHNS and CDR2 SASEGT. The CDR3 is made up of 13 amino acids. The ends were cut back, 6 bases at V and 6 bases at J, with 14 bases in the middle. CDR3 nucleotide sequence: TGTGCCAGCAGGAGATCCAGGGCGGCTGAAGCTTTCTTT. It yields the protein CASRRSRAAEAFF.

Here the CDR3 reads CASSPSGREYNEQFF. CDR3 coding DNA: TGTGCCAGCAGCCCTAGCGGGAGAGAGTACAATGAGCAGTTCTTC. The chain uses TRBV9 and TRBJ2-1; 10 bases match TRBD2. In germline, CDR1 is SGDLS, CDR2 YYNGEE. The V and J ends lost 4 bases and 4 bases, in that order; junction bases with no gene match: 5. The CDR3 has 15 residues.

The chain carries TRBV19 and TRBJ1-5; 10 bases match TRBD1. Germline CDR1 LNHDA, CDR2 SQIVND (reference sequence). This CDR3 comprises 14 residues. V lost 3 bases and J lost 6; bases outside the gene matches: 2. DNA for the CDR3: TGTGCCAGTAGTATTGGACAGGGGGTTCAGCCCCAGCATTTT. Amino acid sequence: CASSIGQGVQPQHF.

The table lists this clone with a few counts. The chain links TRBV4-3 to TRBJ2-1; the D gene is possibly TRBD2 (5 bases). CDR1 LGHNA and CDR2 YSLEER come from the germline V gene. V was clipped by 1 base and J by 3 bases, with 13 bases between them. This CDR3 has 16 residues. CDR3 in DNA: TGCGCCAGCAGCCAAGTAGGCAGCGGAGACTACAATGAGCAGTTCTTC. This gives the protein CASSQVGSGDYNEQFF.

The chain couples TRBV5-1 to TRBJ2-2; D not certain. CDR3 length: 16 amino acids. Germline CDR1 reads SGHRS; CDR2 reads YFSETQ. Trimming stripped 1 base from V and 5 bases from J, with 15 bases between. The CDR3 region has the DNA TGCGCCAGCAGCTTGACCGGAATTAAATGGACCGGGGAGCTGTTTTTT. Translating it yields CASSLTGIKWTGELFF.